These T cell receptor beta chains were read from a single sample in a study of T-cell memory formation after mild COVID-19. TCRdb analysed the 5' RACE reads with MiXCR anew, one entry per CDR3 protein. The data show 170,000 or so distinct CDR3 sequences, 20% to 25% seen once. Sequenced input: PBMCs or a T cell subset sorted from them (not recorded which). These receptors all come from an adult woman who had mild COVID-19 (a few samples of this study predate the infection). Cell type and time point are not known. Each CDR3 is given with its conserved first and last residue. The order of the fields is V gene, J gene, D gene, clone size, CDR3 protein, CDR3 DNA. A D gene is named only where the DNA matches it firmly. Size is stated for part of the rows, as once, few or many counts, or as a class when the clone is expanded.

V gene: TRBV6-2/TRBV6-3; J gene: TRBJ2-7; D gene: -; clone size: -; CDR3 protein: CASSYPPRGPRPDEQYF; CDR3 DNA: TGTGCCAGCAGTTACCCCCCCCGGGGCCCCCGGCCAGACGAGCAGTACTTC
V gene: TRBV4-3; J gene: TRBJ2-7; D gene: TRBD2; clone size: -; CDR3 protein: CASSQEPTSGSYEQYF; CDR3 DNA: TGCGCCAGCAGCCAAGAACCGACTAGCGGGAGCTACGAGCAGTACTTC
V gene: TRBV7-9; J gene: TRBJ1-2; D gene: TRBD1; clone size: -; CDR3 protein: CASSFRTGADYTF; CDR3 DNA: TGTGCCAGCAGCTTCCGGACAGGGGCGGACTACACCTTC
V gene: TRBV2; J gene: TRBJ1-1; D gene: -; clone size: -; CDR3 protein: CASRPSGMGTEAFF; CDR3 DNA: TGTGCCAGCAGACCTTCAGGGATGGGAACTGAAGCTTTCTTT
V gene: TRBV2; J gene: TRBJ2-1; D gene: TRBD1; clone size: few; CDR3 protein: CASATGGEQFF; CDR3 DNA: TGTGCCAGCGCAACAGGGGGTGAGCAGTTCTTC
V gene: TRBV7-2; J gene: TRBJ1-4; D gene: -; clone size: -; CDR3 protein: CASSLYSEKLFF; CDR3 DNA: TGTGCCAGCAGCTTATACTCTGAAAAACTGTTTTTT
V gene: TRBV24-1; J gene: TRBJ2-1; D gene: -; clone size: -; CDR3 protein: CATSDRDRWTYNEQFF; CDR3 DNA: TGTGCCACCAGTGATAGAGACAGGTGGACCTACAATGAGCAGTTCTTC
V gene: TRBV12-3/TRBV12-4; J gene: TRBJ2-7; D gene: -; clone size: few; CDR3 protein: CASSLTSRDITYYEQYF; CDR3 DNA: TGTGCCAGCAGTTTAACCTCTCGCGACATAACGTATTACGAGCAGTACTTC
V gene: TRBV28; J gene: TRBJ2-7; D gene: -; clone size: -; CDR3 protein: CASSLSDNPYEQYF; CDR3 DNA: TGTGCCAGCAGTTTATCTGACAACCCCTACGAGCAGTACTTC
V gene: TRBV30; J gene: TRBJ2-4; D gene: TRBD2; clone size: -; CDR3 protein: CAWSVPAGGPKNIQYF; CDR3 DNA: TGTGCCTGGAGTGTACCAGCGGGAGGTCCCAAAAACATTCAGTACTTC
V gene: TRBV12-3/TRBV12-4; J gene: TRBJ1-5; D gene: -; clone size: -; CDR3 protein: CASSSRQSNQPQHF; CDR3 DNA: TGTGCCAGCAGTTCTCGACAGAGCAATCAGCCCCAGCATTTT
V gene: TRBV7-9; J gene: TRBJ2-1; D gene: -; clone size: -; CDR3 protein: CASSPSPEPVDNEQFF; CDR3 DNA: TGTGCCAGCAGCCCCTCACCGGAGCCAGTGGACAATGAGCAGTTCTTC
V gene: TRBV7-2; J gene: TRBJ2-3; D gene: -; clone size: -; CDR3 protein: CASSWLAEGTDTQYF; CDR3 DNA: TGTGCCAGCAGCTGGTTGGCAGAGGGCACAGATACGCAGTATTTT
V gene: TRBV27; J gene: TRBJ2-7; D gene: -; clone size: once; CDR3 protein: CASRIGPAYEQYF; CDR3 DNA: TGTGCCAGCAGAATCGGACCAGCCTACGAGCAGTACTTC
V gene: TRBV12-3/TRBV12-4; J gene: TRBJ1-2; D gene: -; clone size: few; CDR3 protein: CASSPRAVSNYGYTF; CDR3 DNA: TGTGCCAGCAGTCCCCGGGCTGTATCGAACTATGGCTACACCTTC
V gene: TRBV21-1; J gene: TRBJ1-1; D gene: -; clone size: -; CDR3 protein: CASSKVSYEAFF; CDR3 DNA: TGTGCCAGCAGCAAAGTCAGTTATGAAGCTTTCTTT
V gene: TRBV6-6; J gene: TRBJ2-7; D gene: -; clone size: -; CDR3 protein: CASSYDSQFREQYF; CDR3 DNA: TGTGCCAGCAGTTACGATAGTCAGTTTCGCGAGCAGTACTTC
V gene: TRBV15; J gene: TRBJ1-1; D gene: -; clone size: few; CDR3 protein: CATSRSGRWDTEAFF; CDR3 DNA: TGTGCCACCAGCAGGTCTGGGAGGTGGGACACTGAAGCTTTCTTT
V gene: TRBV29-1; J gene: TRBJ1-1; D gene: -; clone size: -; CDR3 protein: CSVESSAVNTEAFF; CDR3 DNA: TGCAGCGTTGAATCTTCGGCAGTGAACACTGAAGCTTTCTTT
V gene: TRBV7-6; J gene: TRBJ2-5; D gene: -; clone size: few; CDR3 protein: CASSSKAGPKRKETQYF; CDR3 DNA: TGTGCCAGCAGCTCAAAAGCGGGCCCAAAAAGGAAAGAGACCCAGTACTTC
V gene: TRBV4-2; J gene: TRBJ2-2; D gene: -; clone size: -; CDR3 protein: CASSRTTGGGNTGELFF; CDR3 DNA: TGTGCCAGCAGCCGGACCACGGGCGGCGGCAACACCGGGGAGCTGTTTTTT
V gene: TRBV12-3/TRBV12-4; J gene: TRBJ2-7; D gene: -; clone size: -; CDR3 protein: CASSYGQFEQYF; CDR3 DNA: TGTGCCAGCAGTTATGGACAGTTCGAGCAGTACTTC
V gene: TRBV6-6; J gene: TRBJ1-5; D gene: -; clone size: few; CDR3 protein: CASSYPSPGFYQPQHF; CDR3 DNA: TGTGCCAGCAGTTACCCCTCTCCAGGATTCTATCAGCCCCAGCATTTT
V gene: TRBV5-1; J gene: TRBJ2-1; D gene: -; clone size: many; CDR3 protein: CASSLEGRGVNEQFF; CDR3 DNA: TGCGCCAGCAGCTTGGAGGGCAGGGGGGTCAATGAGCAGTTCTTC
V gene: TRBV4-3; J gene: TRBJ1-4; D gene: -; clone size: -; CDR3 protein: CASSQPRGDEKLFF; CDR3 DNA: TGCGCCAGCAGCCAACCCCGAGGGGACGAAAAACTGTTTTTT
V gene: TRBV2; J gene: TRBJ2-7; D gene: -; clone size: few; CDR3 protein: CASSERGAGYEQYF; CDR3 DNA: TGTGCCAGCAGTGAACGGGGGGCTGGGTACGAGCAGTACTTC